This record covers a single TCR beta chain. The same CDR3 is also encoded by other DNA sequences in this sample. The sample belongs to a study of T cell changes during pregnancy in multiple sclerosis. Repertoires were generated with immunoSEQ multiplex PCR, while TCRdb's copy carries only in-frame clones and drops some. The table shows over 20,000 clones, with around nine tenths occurring only once. Sequenced material: CD4+ T cells from peripheral blood mononuclear cells, taken in the first trimester of pregnancy. This clonotype originated in a female donor in good health, enrolled as a control in a pregnancy study.

The CDR3 bases are TGTGCCACCAGCAGAGATCGAAGGGCGGGCGAGCAGTACTTC. Amino acid sequence: CATSRDRRAGEQYF. The chain carries TRBV15 and TRBJ2-7, with D maybe TRBD2 (5 bases). CDR1 is LNHNV, CDR2 YYDKDF, per germline (reference sequence). V was pared by 0 bases and J by 6 bases, with 12 bases between. This CDR3 comprises 14 residues.